This TCR beta chain was identified during a study of cytomegalovirus exposure and HLA in healthy donors. The V end was cut by 7 bases, the J end by 8 bases, with 12 bases between. CDR1 and CDR2 (germline): DFQATT, SNEGSKA (reference sequence). This CDR3 comprises 11 residues. Points from the study as a whole: The listing of 150 to 200 TCR beta chains classed them as cytomegalovirus-associated.

60 Vbeta and 13 Jbeta primers were used in PCR. Profiled with immunoSEQ multiplex PCR; TCRdb holds only in-frame clones, not every one. Here the sample spans 210,000 or so clones, around 83% being singletons. On this clone: Antigen specificity is unknown.

The sequencing input was PBMCs. The source of this sequence is a woman in her fifties or sixties in good health and CMV-seropositive. V gene TRBV20-1 combines with J gene TRBJ2-1; D gene uncertain. The chain's CDR3 is CSVPRLDEQFF. In DNA form, the CDR3 reads TGCAGTGTCCCGCGGCTTGATGAGCAGTTCTTC.